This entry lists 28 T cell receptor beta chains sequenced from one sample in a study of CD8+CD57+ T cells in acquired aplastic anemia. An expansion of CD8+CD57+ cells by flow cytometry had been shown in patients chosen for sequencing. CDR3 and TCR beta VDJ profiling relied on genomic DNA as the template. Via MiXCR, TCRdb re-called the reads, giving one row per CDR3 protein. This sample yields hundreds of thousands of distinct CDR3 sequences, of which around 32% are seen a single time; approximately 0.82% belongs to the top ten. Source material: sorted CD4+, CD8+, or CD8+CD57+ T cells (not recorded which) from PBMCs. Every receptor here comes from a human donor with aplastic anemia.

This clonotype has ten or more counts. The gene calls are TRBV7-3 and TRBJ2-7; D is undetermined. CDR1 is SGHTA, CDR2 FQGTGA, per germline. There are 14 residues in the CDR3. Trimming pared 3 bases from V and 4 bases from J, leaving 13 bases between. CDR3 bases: TGTGCCAGCAGCTTCCTAATGAACGGATACGAGCAGTACTTC. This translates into CASSFLMNGYEQYF.

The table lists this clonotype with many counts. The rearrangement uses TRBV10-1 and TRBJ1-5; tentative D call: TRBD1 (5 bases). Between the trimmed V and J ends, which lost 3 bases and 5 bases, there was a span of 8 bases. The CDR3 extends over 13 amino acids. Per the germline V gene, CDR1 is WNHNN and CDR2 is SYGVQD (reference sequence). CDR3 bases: TGCGCCAGCAGTGACAGGGCGGATCAGCCCCAGCATTTT. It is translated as CASSDRADQPQHF.

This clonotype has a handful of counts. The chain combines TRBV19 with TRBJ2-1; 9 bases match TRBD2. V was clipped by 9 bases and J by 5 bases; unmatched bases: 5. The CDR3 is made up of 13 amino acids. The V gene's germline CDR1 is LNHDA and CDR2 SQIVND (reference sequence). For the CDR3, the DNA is TGTGCCAGGGAGCGGGAGGTAAACAATGAGCAGTTCTTC. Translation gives CAREREVNNEQFF.

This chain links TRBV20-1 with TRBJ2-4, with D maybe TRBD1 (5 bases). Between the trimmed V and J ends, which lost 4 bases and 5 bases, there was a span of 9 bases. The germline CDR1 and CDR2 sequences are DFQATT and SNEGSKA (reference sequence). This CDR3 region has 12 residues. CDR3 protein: CSAKGNQNIQYF. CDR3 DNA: TGCAGTGCTAAGGGGAACCAAAACATTCAGTACTTC.

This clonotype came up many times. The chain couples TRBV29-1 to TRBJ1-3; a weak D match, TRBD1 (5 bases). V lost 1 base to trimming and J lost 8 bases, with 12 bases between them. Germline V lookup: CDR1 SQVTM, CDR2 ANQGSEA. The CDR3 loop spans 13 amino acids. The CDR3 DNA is TGCAGCGTTGAAGCGAACTTGGGGGACACCATATATTTT. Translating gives CSVEANLGDTIYF.

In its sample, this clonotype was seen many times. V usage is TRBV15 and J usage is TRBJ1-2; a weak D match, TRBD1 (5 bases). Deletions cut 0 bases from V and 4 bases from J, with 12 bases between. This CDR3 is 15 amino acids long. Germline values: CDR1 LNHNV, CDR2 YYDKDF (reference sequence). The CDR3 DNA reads TGTGCCACCAGCAGAGATCGAGACAGCTCCTATGGCTACACCTTC. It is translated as CATSRDRDSSYGYTF.

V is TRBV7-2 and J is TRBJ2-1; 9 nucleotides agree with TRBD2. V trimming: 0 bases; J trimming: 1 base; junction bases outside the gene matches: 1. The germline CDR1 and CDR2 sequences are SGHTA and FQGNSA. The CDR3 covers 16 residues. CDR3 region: CASSLAAGGSYNEQFF. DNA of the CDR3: TGTGCCAGCAGCTTAGCGGCGGGAGGGTCCTACAATGAGCAGTTCTTC.

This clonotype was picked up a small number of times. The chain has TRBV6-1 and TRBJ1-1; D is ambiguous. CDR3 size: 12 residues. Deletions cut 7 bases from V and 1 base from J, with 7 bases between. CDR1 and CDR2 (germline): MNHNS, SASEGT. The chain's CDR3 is CASILGNTEAFF. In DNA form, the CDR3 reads TGTGCCAGCATATTGGGGAACACTGAAGCTTTCTTT.

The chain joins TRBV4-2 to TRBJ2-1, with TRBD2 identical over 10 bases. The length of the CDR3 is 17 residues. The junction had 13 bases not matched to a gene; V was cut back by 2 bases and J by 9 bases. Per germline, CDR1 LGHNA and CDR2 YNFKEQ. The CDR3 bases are TGTGCCAGCAGCCAACTTCCGGGACTAGCGTCCAATAGTGAGCAGTTCTTC. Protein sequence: CASSQLPGLASNSEQFF.

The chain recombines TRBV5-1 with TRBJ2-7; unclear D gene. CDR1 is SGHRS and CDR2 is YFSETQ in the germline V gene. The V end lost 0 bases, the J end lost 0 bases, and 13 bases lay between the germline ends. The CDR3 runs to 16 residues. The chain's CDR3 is CASSLVVSSSSYEQYF. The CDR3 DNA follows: TGCGCCAGCAGCTTGGTGGTCAGTTCGAGCTCCTACGAGCAGTACTTC.

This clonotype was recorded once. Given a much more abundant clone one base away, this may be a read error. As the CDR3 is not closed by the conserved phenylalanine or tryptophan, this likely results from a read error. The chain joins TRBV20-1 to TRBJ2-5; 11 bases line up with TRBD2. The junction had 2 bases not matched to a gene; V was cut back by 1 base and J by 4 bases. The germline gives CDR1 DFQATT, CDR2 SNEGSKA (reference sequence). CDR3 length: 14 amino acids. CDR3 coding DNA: TGCAGTGCTAGAGCTAGCGGGAGGTCAGAGACCCAGTACGTC. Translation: CSARASGRSETQYV.

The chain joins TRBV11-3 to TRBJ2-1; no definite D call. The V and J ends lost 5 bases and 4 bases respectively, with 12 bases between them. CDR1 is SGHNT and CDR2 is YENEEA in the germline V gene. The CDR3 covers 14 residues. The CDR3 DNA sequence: TGTGCCAGCAGCCCAAGGCGCCCTTACAATGAGCAGTTCTTC. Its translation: CASSPRRPYNEQFF.

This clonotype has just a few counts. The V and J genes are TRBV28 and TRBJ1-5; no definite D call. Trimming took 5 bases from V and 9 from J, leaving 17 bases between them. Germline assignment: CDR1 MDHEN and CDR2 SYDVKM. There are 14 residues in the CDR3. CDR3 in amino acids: CASSMTGPSRPQHF. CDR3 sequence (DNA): TGTGCCAGCAGTATGACTGGACCATCGCGGCCCCAGCATTTT.

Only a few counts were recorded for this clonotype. The CDR3 region is CASSLAYFFAGRHTDTQYF. The CDR3 region has the DNA TGTGCCAGCAGCTTAGCTTATTTCTTTGCGGGAAGACACACAGATACGCAGTATTTT. The V call is TRBV11-1, the J call TRBJ2-3, with TRBD2 as a possible D gene (6 bases). The germline V and J ends were trimmed by 0 bases and 2 bases, with 21 bases remaining between them. Germline lookup yields CDR1 SGHAT and CDR2 FQDESV (reference sequence). The CDR3 covers 19 residues.

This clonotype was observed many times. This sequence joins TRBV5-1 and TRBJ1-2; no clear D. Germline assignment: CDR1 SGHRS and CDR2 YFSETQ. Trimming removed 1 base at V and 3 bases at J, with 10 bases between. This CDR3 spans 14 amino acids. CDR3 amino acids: CASSLTLADYGYTF. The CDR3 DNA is TGCGCCAGCAGCTTGACGCTGGCGGACTATGGCTACACCTTC.

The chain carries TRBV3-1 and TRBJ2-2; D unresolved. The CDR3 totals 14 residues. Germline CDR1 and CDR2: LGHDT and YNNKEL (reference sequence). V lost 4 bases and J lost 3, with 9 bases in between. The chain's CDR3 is CASSPVDHTGELFF. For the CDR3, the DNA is TGTGCCAGCAGCCCCGTCGACCACACCGGGGAGCTGTTTTTT.

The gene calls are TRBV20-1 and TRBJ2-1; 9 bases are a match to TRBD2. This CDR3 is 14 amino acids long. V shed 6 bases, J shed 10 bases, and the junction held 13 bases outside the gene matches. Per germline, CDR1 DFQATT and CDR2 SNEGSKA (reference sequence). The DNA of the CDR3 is TGCAGTGCCCTAGCGGGTAGCGGGAGTCGCGAGCAGTTCTTC. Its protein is CSALAGSGSREQFF.

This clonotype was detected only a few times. CDR3 sequence reads: CASSESGTGFEQYF. CDR3 in DNA: TGCGCCAGCAGTGAGTCTGGGACAGGGTTCGAGCAGTACTTC. This sequence joins TRBV10-2 and TRBJ2-7, with TRBD1 matching over 9 bases. The CDR3 runs to 14 residues. With 0 bases clipped from V and 6 bases from J, the junction kept 3 bases outside the gene matches. From germline, CDR1 is WSHSY and CDR2 SAAADI.

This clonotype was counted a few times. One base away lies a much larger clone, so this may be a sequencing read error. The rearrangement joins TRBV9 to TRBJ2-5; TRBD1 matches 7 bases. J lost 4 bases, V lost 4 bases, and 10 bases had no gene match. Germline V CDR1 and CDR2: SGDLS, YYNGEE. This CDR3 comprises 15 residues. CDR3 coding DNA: TGTGCCAGCAGCAGAGGACAGGCGTACCGAGAGACCCAGTACTTC. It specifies CASSRGQAYRETQYF. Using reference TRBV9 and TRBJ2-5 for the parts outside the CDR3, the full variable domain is DSGVTQTPKHLITATGQRVTLRCSPRSGDLSVYWYQQSLDQGLQFLIQYYNGEERAKGNILERFSAQQFPDLHSELNLSSLELGDSALYFCASSRGQAYRETQYFGPGTRLLVL.

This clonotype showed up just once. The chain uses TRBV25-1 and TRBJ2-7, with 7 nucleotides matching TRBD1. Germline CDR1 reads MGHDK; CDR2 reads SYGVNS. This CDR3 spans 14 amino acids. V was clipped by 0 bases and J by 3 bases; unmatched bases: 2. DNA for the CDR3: TGTGCCAGCAGTGAATATAACAGGGGCTACGAGCAGTACTTC. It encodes CASSEYNRGYEQYF.

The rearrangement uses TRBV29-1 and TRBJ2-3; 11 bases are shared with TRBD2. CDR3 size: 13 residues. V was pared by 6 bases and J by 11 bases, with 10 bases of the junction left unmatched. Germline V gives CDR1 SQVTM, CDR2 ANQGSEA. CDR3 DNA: TGCAGCGTGAGACTAGCGGGGTACAATGAGCAGTATTTT. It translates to CSVRLAGYNEQYF.

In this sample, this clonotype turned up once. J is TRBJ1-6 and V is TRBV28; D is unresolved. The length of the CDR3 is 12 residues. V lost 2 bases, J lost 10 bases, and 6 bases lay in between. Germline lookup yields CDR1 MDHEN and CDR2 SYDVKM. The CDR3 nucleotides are TGTGCCAGCAGTTTACCCCAATCACCCCTCCACTTT. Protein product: CASSLPQSPLHF.

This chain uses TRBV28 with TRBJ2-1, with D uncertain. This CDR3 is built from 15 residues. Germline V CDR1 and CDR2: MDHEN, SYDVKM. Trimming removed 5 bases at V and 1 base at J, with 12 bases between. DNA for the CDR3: TGTGCCAGCAGTCCGCCCTTGGTTTCCTACAATGAGCAGTTCTTC. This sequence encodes CASSPPLVSYNEQFF.

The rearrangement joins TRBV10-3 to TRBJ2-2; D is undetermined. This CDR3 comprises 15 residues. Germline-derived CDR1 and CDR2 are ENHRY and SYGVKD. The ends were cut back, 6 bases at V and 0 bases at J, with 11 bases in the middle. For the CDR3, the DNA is TGTGCCATCAGAGGATTCTTCGCGAACACCGGGGAGCTGTTTTTT. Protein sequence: CAIRGFFANTGELFF.

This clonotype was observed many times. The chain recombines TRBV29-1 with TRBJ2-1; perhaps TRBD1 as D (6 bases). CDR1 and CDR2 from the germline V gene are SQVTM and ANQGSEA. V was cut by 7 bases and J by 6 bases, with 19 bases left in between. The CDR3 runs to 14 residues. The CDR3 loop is CSGHRDISVNEQFF. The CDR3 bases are TGCAGCGGGCACCGGGACATTTCGGTCAATGAGCAGTTCTTC.

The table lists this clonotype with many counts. The CDR3 sequence: CASSVGQINTEAFF. The CDR3 region has the DNA TGTGCCAGCAGCGTAGGACAGATAAACACTGAAGCTTTCTTT. This chain links TRBV9 with TRBJ1-1; weak D call: TRBD1 (5 bases). Per the germline V gene, CDR1 is SGDLS and CDR2 is YYNGEE. The CDR3 consists of 14 residues. Trimming removed 0 bases at V and 2 bases at J, with 8 bases between.

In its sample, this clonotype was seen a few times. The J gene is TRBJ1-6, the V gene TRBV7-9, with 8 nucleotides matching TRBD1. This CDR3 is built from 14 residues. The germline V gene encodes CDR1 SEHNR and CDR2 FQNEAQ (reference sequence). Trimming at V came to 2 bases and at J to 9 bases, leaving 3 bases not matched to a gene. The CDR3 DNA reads TGTGCCAGCAGCTTAACAGGGGGAAGTTCACCCCTCCACTTT. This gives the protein CASSLTGGSSPLHF.

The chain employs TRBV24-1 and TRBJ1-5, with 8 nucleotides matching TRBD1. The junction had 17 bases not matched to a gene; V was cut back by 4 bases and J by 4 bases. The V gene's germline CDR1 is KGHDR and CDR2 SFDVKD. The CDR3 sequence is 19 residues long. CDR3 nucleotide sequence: TGTGCCACCAGTGACCATCGGACAGGGATGGCAGGGAAAAATCAGCCCCAGCATTTT. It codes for CATSDHRTGMAGKNQPQHF.